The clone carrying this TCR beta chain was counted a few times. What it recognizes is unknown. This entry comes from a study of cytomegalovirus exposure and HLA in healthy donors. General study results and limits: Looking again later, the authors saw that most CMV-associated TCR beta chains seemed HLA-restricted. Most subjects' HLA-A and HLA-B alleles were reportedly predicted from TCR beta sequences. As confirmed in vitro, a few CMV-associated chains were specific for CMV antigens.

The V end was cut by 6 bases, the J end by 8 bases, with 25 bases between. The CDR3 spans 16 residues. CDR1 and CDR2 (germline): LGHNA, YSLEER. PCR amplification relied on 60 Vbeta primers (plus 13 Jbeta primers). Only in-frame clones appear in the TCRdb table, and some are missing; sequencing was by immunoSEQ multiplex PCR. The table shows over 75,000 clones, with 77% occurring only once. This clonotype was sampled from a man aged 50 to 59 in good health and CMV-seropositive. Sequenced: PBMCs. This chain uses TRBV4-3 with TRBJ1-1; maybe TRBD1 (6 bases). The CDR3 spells CASRMEDSSDYAEAFF. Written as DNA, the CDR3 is TGCGCCAGCAGGATGGAGGACAGTAGCGACTATGCCGAAGCTTTCTTT.